This T cell receptor (beta chain) was obtained from a study of blood T cell repertoires in COVID-19. The ends were cut back, 2 bases at V and 2 bases at J, with 9 bases in the middle. The CDR3 extends over 14 amino acids. CDR1 SGHTA and CDR2 FQGNSA come from the germline V gene. The table came from immunoSEQ multiplex PCR; TCRdb's copy has only in-frame clones and leaves some out. The data hold 150,000 to 200,000 clones, with about 88% observed a single time. The V call is TRBV7-2, the J call TRBJ1-2; D perhaps matches TRBD1 (6 bases). The specimen sequenced was peripheral blood. The sequence came from a man aged 35-49 years with active or convalescent COVID-19. CDR3 protein: CASSLFGQNYGYTF. CDR3 nucleotide sequence: TGTGCCAGCAGCTTATTTGGACAGAACTATGGCTACACCTTC.